This TCR beta chain was captured by sequencing in a study of blood T cell repertoires in COVID-19. Assay: immunoSEQ multiplex PCR; the TCRdb copy retains only in-frame clones and omits some. The sample includes 200,000 to 250,000 clones, about 90% of them seen just once. Adults between roughly 18 and 89 years of age took part from some 25 US areas. CDR1 is SEHNR, CDR2 FQNEAQ, per germline (reference sequence). The CDR3 is made up of 17 amino acids. V gave up 5 bases and J gave up 5 bases; unmatched junction bases: 10. The clonotype comes from a woman aged 18-29 years who had recovered from COVID-19. Sequencing was carried out using PBMCs or T cells enriched from blood (not recorded which). The chain combines TRBV7-9 with TRBJ2-2, with 11 bases matching TRBD2. The CDR3 loop reads CASSPQNLAGGTGELFF. In DNA form, the CDR3 reads TGTGCCAGCAGCCCTCAAAATCTAGCGGGAGGAACCGGGGAGCTGTTTTTT.